This TCR beta chain was recorded in a study of T cell responses to AZD1222 COVID-19 vaccine. TCRdb's copy holds only in-frame clones and misses some; the assay was immunoSEQ multiplex PCR. This sample carries approximately 120,000 clones, roughly 90% of them seen once, and the ten largest clones take around 10%. This CDR3 comprises 14 residues. The ends lost 5 bases at V and 12 bases at J; junction bases unmatched: 14. CDR1 and CDR2 (germline): SGHRS, YFSETQ. The source material was peripheral blood, sampled on day 0 of MenACWY control vaccination. The chain recombines TRBV5-1 with TRBJ2-1, with TRBD1 matching over 7 bases. The source of this sequence is an adult in good health. Here the CDR3 reads CASSPTFGTEWQFF. The CDR3 region has the DNA TGCGCCAGCAGTCCCACGTTCGGGACAGAATGGCAGTTCTTC.